Below are 17 T cell receptor beta chains sequenced from a single sample in a study of blood T cell repertoires in COVID-19. Sequencing used immunoSEQ multiplex PCR; TCRdb keeps in-frame clones, though not all of them. The sample records 250,000 to 300,000 clones, roughly 88% being singletons. Sample: PBMCs or T cells enriched from blood (not recorded which). Receptors originate from a woman aged 45-65 years who had recovered from COVID-19.

The chain joins TRBV5-4 to TRBJ2-7; D is ambiguous. The CDR3 contains 14 residues. CDR1 and CDR2 (germline): SGHNT, YYREEE (reference sequence). V was shortened by 5 bases and J by 2 bases, with 14 bases between the two germline ends. The CDR3 region has the DNA TGTGCCAGCAGACCTTGGGCAAAAGCCTACGAGCAGTACTTC. Residues: CASRPWAKAYEQYF.

This clone showed up just a few times. The chain combines TRBV2 with TRBJ2-3, with D possibly being TRBD2 (5 bases). Germline CDR1 SNHLY, CDR2 FYNNEI. There are 14 residues in the CDR3. Trimming cost V 4 bases and J 3 bases, with 11 bases left between them. The CDR3 nucleotides are TGTGCCAGCAGTGTGTCTCGCGGGACAGATACGCAGTATTTT. Protein sequence: CASSVSRGTDTQYF.

The chain links TRBV28 to TRBJ2-7; weak D call: TRBD2 (5 bases). V was clipped by 7 bases and J by 4 bases, with 17 bases between them. CDR1 and CDR2 (germline): MDHEN, SYDVKM. This CDR3 has 14 amino acids. CDR3 protein: CASTPTGFPYEQYF. The CDR3 nucleotides read TGTGCCAGCACTCCGACGGGATTCCCTTACGAGCAGTACTTC.

The chain recombines TRBV28 with TRBJ1-5; D gene uncertain. V dropped 5 bases and J dropped 7 bases, with 12 bases sitting between them. The CDR3 contains 13 residues. Germline loops: CDR1 MDHEN, CDR2 SYDVKM. This chain's CDR3 is CASSGPGRQPQHF. Written as DNA, the CDR3 is TGTGCCAGCAGTGGTCCGGGGAGACAGCCCCAGCATTTT.

The chain's CDR3 is CSVSANRSRTPKQRRHGELFF. The CDR3 DNA reads TGCAGCGTTTCCGCGAACCGATCCCGGACCCCTAAGCAAAGGAGGCACGGGGAGCTGTTTTTT. The chain joins TRBV29-1 to TRBJ2-2; D possibly corresponds to TRBD2 (5 bases). The V gene lost 5 bases and the J gene lost 7 bases, with 38 bases spanning the gap. Germline V CDR1 and CDR2: SQVTM, ANQGSEA. The CDR3 runs to 21 residues.

The sample holds a few counts of this clone. The chain is built from TRBV11-1 and TRBJ2-7; 12 bases align to TRBD1. Germline V gives CDR1 SGHAT, CDR2 FQDESV (reference sequence). The CDR3 is 16 amino acids. V lost 3 bases to trimming and J lost 6 bases; unmatched junction nucleotides: 9. The CDR3 DNA reads as TGTGCCAGCAGCTTGTTGAGCGGGACAGGGGGCGGCGAGCAGTACTTC. Encoded protein: CASSLLSGTGGGEQYF.

The chain is built from TRBV5-4 and TRBJ1-1, with 8 bases fitting TRBD1. The CDR3 runs 16 residues. Germline V gene data show CDR1 as SGHNT and CDR2 as YYREEE (reference sequence). Unmatched junction bases numbered 6, after V lost 2 bases and J lost 0 bases. The CDR3 DNA reads as TGTGCCAGCAGCTTAGGACAGGGCTCAATGAACACTGAAGCTTTCTTT. Amino acid sequence: CASSLGQGSMNTEAFF.

The count of this clone is one. The chain has TRBV27 and TRBJ2-2; D ambiguous. Germline lookup yields CDR1 MNHEY and CDR2 SMNVEV (reference sequence). Trimming took off 3 bases at V and 4 bases at J, with 6 bases between the two ends. The CDR3 is 13 residues long. The CDR3 DNA sequence: TGTGCCAGCAGTTTCGACATCACCGGGGAGCTGTTTTTT. This codes for CASSFDITGELFF.

This clone showed up just once. The chain employs TRBV29-1 and TRBJ2-7; 11 nucleotides agree with TRBD1. After removal of 4 bases from V and 6 bases from J, the junction contained 2 bases not matched to a gene. Germline V lookup: CDR1 SQVTM, CDR2 ANQGSEA. The CDR3 totals 12 residues. CDR3 in amino acids: CSVVGQGAEQYF. The CDR3 DNA reads as TGCAGCGTTGTTGGACAGGGGGCCGAGCAGTACTTC.

This clone was picked up a small number of times. The chain has TRBV27 and TRBJ2-7, with a weak D call TRBD2 (6 bases). Germline values: CDR1 MNHEY, CDR2 SMNVEV (reference sequence). This CDR3 is 15 amino acids long. Trimming pared 3 bases from V and 6 bases from J, leaving 18 bases between. CDR3 in amino acids: CASSFSWEADGEQYF. The CDR3 DNA reads TGTGCCAGCAGTTTTTCGTGGGAGGCCGACGGCGAGCAGTACTTC.

The chain has TRBV5-1 and TRBJ1-1; 9 nucleotides agree with TRBD1. After removal of 4 bases from V and 0 bases from J, the junction contained 7 bases not matched to a gene. In germline, CDR1 is SGHRS, CDR2 YFSETQ. The CDR3 has 16 amino acids. CDR3 nucleotides: TGCGCCAGCAGCCCGACAGGGGGGTACATGAACACTGAAGCTTTCTTT. It yields the protein CASSPTGGYMNTEAFF.

V is TRBV6-5 and J is TRBJ2-5; the match to TRBD1 covers 9 bases. V gave up 5 bases and J gave up 5 bases; unmatched junction bases: 9. The length of the CDR3 is 15 residues. CDR1 is MNHEY, CDR2 SVGAGI, per germline. For the CDR3, the DNA is TGTGCCAGCAGTAAATTAACAGGGGGCTGGGAGACCCAGTACTTC. It codes for CASSKLTGGWETQYF.

V and J are TRBV28 and TRBJ2-5; 8 bases line up with TRBD1. Germline CDR1 MDHEN, CDR2 SYDVKM. The CDR3 covers 16 residues. The V and J ends lost 4 bases and 5 bases, in that order; junction bases with no gene match: 12. The DNA for the CDR3 is TGTGCCAGCAGTTCCTCGAACAGGGGGAAATGGGAGACCCAGTACTTC. Translating gives CASSSSNRGKWETQYF.

The V and J genes are TRBV7-9 and TRBJ2-1; 10 bases match TRBD2. The CDR3 sequence is 13 residues long. Per germline, CDR1 SEHNR and CDR2 FQNEAQ (reference sequence). V trimming: 5 bases; J trimming: 9 bases; junction bases outside the gene matches: 4. Written as DNA, the CDR3 is TGTGCCAGCAGCCCCGGGACTAGCGCTGAGCAGTTCTTC. Translating gives CASSPGTSAEQFF.

V and J are TRBV7-3 and TRBJ1-1, with 8 bases that match TRBD1. V lost 4 bases and J lost 4; bases outside the gene matches: 5. Germline lookup yields CDR1 SGHTA and CDR2 FQGTGA. The CDR3 has 14 amino acids. The CDR3 region is CASSSRQGPTEAFF. Here the CDR3 DNA reads TGTGCCAGCAGCTCCAGACAGGGGCCCACTGAAGCTTTCTTT.

The rearrangement joins TRBV4-1 to TRBJ1-3; D not resolved. With 4 bases removed from V and 4 bases from J, the gap between germline ends came to 11 bases. From germline, CDR1 is MGHRA and CDR2 YSYEKL. The CDR3 has 14 amino acids. For the CDR3, the DNA is TGCGCCAGCAGCCCCCCTATAAAAGGAAACACCATATATTTT. It codes for CASSPPIKGNTIYF.

The chain uses TRBV28 and TRBJ1-3, with 7 bases fitting TRBD1. CDR3 length: 15 residues. The trim removed 4 bases at V and 0 bases at J, leaving 3 bases unmatched. Germline V gene data show CDR1 as MDHEN and CDR2 as SYDVKM. This CDR3 is CASSYRTGSGNTIYF. As DNA, the CDR3 is TGTGCCAGCAGTTATAGGACAGGCTCTGGAAACACCATATATTTT.